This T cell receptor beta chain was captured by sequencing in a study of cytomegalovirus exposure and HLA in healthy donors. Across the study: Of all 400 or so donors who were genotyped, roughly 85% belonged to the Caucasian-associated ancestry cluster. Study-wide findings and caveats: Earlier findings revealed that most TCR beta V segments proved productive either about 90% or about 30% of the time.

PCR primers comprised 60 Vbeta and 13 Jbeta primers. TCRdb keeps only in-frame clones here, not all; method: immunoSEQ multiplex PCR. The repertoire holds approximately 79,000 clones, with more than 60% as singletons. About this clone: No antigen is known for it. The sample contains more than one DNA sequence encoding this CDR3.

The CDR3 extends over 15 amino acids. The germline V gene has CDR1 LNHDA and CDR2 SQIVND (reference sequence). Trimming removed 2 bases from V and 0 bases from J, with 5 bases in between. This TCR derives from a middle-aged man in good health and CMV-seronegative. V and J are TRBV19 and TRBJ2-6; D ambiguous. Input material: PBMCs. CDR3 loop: CASSIPRSGANVLTF. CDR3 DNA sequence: TGTGCCAGTAGTATACCCCGCTCTGGGGCCAACGTCCTGACTTTC.